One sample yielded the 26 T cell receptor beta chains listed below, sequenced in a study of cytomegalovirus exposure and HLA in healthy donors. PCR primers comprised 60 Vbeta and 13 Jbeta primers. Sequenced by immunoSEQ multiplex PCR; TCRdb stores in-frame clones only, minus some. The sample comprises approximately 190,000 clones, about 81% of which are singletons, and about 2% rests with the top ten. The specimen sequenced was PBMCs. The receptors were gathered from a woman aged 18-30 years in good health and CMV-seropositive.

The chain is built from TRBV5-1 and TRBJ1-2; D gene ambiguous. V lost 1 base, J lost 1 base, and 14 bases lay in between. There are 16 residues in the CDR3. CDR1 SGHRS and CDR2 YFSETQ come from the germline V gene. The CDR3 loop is CASSLSPSGDNYGYTF. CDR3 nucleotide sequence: TGCGCCAGCAGCTTGTCGCCGAGCGGTGATAACTATGGCTACACCTTC.

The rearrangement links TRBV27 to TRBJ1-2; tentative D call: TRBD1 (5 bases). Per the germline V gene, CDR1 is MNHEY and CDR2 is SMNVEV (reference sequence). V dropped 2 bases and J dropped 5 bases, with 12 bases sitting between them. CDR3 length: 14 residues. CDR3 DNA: TGTGCCAGCAGTTTAGGGAGGGGAGCTTATGGCTACACCTTC. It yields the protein CASSLGRGAYGYTF.

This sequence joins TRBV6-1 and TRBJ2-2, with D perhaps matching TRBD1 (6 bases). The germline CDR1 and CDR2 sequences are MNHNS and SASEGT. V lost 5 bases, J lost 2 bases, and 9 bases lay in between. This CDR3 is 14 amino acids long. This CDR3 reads CASSRDTNTGELFF. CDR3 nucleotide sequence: TGTGCCAGCAGTAGGGACACCAACACCGGGGAGCTGTTTTTT.

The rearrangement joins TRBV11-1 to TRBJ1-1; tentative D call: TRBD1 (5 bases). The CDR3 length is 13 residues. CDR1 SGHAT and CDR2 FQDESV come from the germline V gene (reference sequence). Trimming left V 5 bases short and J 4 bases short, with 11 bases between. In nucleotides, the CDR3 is TGTGCCAGCAGCACGACAGTGAGCACTGAAGCTTTCTTT. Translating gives CASSTTVSTEAFF.

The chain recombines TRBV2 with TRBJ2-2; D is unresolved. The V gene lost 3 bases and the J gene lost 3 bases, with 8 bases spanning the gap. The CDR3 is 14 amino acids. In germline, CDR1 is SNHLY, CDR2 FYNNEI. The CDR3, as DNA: TGTGCCAGCAGTGAGCTTGGAGACACCGGGGAGCTGTTTTTT. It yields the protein CASSELGDTGELFF.

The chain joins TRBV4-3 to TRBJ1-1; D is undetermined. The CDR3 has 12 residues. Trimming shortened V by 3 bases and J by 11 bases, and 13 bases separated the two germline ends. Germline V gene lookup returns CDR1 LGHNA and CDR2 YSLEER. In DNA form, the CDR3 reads TGCGCCAGCAGCCACCAGCCCGACGGGGCTTTCTTT. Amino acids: CASSHQPDGAFF.

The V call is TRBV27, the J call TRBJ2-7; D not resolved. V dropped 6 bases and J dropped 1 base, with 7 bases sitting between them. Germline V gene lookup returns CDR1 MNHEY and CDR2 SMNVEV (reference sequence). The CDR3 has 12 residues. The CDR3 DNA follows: TGTGCCAGCAGGGGCCAGTCCTACGAGCAGTACGTC. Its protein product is CASRGQSYEQYV.

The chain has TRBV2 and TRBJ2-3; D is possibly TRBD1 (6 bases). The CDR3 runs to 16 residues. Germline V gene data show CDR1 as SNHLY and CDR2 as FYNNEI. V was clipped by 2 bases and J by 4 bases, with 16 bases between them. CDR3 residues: CASSESQGFGADTQYF. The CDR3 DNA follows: TGTGCCAGCAGTGAATCTCAGGGGTTCGGTGCAGATACGCAGTATTTT.

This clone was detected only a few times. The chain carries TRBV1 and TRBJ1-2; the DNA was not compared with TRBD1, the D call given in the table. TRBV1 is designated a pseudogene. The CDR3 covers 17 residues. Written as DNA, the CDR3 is TGCACCAGCAGCCAAGGGTGGGGCCAATCCGGGCTCTATGGCTACACCTTC. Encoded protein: CTSSQGWGQSGLYGYTF.

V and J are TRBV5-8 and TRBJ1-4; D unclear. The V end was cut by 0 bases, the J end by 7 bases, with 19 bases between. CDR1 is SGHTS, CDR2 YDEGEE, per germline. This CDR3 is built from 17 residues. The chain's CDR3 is CASSLALMGGIGEKLFF. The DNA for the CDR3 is TGTGCCAGCAGCTTGGCCCTCATGGGAGGGATAGGTGAAAAACTGTTTTTT.

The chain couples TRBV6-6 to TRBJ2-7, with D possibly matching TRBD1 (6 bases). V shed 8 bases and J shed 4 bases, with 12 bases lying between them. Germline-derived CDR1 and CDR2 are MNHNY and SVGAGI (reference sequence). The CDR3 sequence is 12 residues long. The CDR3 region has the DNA TGTGCCAGCGGGTCTACAGGGTACGAGCAGTACTTC. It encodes CASGSTGYEQYF.

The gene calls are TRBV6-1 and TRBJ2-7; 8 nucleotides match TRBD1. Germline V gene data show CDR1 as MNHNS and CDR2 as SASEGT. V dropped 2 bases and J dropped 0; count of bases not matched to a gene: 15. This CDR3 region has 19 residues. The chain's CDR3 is CASSERVRQGSPRSYEQYV. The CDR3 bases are TGTGCCAGCAGTGAAAGAGTCCGACAGGGGAGCCCCCGCTCCTACGAGCAGTACGTC.

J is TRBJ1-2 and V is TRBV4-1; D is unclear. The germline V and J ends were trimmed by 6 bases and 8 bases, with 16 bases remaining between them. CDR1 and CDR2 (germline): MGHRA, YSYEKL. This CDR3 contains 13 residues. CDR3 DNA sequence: TGCGCCAGCAGAGATTTGGGCGTCGCGGGCTACACCTTC. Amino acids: CASRDLGVAGYTF.

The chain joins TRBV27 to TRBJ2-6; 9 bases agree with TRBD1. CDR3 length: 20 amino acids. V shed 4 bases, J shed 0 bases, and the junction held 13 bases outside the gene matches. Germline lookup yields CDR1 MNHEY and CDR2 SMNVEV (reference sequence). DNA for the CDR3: TGTGCCAGCAGTTCAGACACTCCCGGGACAGGGAGCTCTGGGGCCAACGTCCTGACTTTC. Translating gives CASSSDTPGTGSSGANVLTF.

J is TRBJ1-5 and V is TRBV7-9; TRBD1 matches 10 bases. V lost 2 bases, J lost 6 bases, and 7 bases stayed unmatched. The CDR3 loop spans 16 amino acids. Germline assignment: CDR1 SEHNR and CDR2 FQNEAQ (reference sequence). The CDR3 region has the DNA TGTGCCAGCAGCTTATCCGGACAGGGGGTCGTTCAGCCCCAGCATTTT. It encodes CASSLSGQGVVQPQHF.

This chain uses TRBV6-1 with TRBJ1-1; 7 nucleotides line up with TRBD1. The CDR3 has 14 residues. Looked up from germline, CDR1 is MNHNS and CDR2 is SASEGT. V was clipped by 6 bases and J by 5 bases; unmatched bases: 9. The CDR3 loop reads CASSLRTGRTEAFF. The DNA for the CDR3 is TGTGCCAGCAGCCTCCGGACAGGAAGGACTGAAGCTTTCTTT.

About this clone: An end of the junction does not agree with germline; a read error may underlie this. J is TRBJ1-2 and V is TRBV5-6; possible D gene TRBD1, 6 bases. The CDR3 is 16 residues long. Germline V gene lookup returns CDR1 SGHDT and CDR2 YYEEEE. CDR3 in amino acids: CASSLETGLFNYGHTF. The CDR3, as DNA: TGTGCCAGCAGCTTGGAGACAGGTTTATTTAACTATGGCCACACCTTC.

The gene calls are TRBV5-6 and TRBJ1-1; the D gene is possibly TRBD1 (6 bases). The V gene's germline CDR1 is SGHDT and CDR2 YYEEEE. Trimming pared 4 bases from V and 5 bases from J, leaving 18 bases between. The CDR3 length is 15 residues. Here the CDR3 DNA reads TGTGCCAGCAGCACGACCCCAGGGGACATAACTGAAGCTTTCTTT. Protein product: CASSTTPGDITEAFF.

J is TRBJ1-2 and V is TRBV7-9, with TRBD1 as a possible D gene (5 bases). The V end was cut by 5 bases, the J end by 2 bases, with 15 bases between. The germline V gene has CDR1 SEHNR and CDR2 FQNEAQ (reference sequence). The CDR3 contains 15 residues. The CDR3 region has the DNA TGTGCCAGCAGCGCGCCGGGGGGGTCCAACTATGGCTACACCTTC. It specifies CASSAPGGSNYGYTF.

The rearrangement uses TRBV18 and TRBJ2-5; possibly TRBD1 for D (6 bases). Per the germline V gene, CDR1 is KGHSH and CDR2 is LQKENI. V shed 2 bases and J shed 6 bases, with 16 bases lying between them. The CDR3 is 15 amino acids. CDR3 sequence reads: CASSPIEAGTKTQYF. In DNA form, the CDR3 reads TGTGCCAGCTCACCAATTGAGGCAGGGACAAAGACCCAGTACTTC.

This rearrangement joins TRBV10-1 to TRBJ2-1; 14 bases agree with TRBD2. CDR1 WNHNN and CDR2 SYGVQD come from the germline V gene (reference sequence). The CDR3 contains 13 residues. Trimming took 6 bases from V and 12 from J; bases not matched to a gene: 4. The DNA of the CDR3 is TGCGCCAGCAGCGGACTAGCGGGGGGAGGGCAGTTCTTC. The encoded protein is CASSGLAGGGQFF.

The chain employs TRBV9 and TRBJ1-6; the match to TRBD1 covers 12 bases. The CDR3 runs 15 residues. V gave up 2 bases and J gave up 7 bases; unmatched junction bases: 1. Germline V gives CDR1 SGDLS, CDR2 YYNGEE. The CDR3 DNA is TGTGCCAGCAGCGTGGGGACAGGGGGCAATTCACCCCTCCACTTT. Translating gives CASSVGTGGNSPLHF.

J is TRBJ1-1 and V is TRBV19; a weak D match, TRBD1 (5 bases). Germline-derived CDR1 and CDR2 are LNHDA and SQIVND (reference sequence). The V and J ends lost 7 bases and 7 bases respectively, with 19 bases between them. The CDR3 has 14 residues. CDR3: CASITGPQGVEAFF. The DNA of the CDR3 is TGTGCCAGTATTACCGGGCCCCAGGGCGTTGAAGCTTTCTTT. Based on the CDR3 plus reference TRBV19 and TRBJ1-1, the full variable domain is DGGITQSPKYLFRKEGQNVTLSCEQNLNHDAMYWYRQDPGQGLRLIYYSQIVNDFQKGDIAEGYSVSREKKESFPLTVTSAQKNPTAFYLCASITGPQGVEAFFGQGTRLTVV.

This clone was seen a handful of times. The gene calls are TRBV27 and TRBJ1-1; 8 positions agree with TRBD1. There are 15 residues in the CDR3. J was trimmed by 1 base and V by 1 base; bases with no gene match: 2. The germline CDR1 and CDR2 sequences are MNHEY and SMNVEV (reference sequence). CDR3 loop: CASSLFGTGNTEAFF. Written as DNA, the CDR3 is TGTGCCAGCAGTTTATTCGGGACAGGGAACACTGAAGCTTTCTTT.

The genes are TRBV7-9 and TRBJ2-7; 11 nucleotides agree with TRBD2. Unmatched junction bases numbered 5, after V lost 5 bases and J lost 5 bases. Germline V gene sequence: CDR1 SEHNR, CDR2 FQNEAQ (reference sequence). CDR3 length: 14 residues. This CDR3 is CASSLTSGDHEQYF. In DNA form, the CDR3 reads TGTGCCAGCAGCCTGACTAGCGGGGACCACGAGCAGTACTTC.

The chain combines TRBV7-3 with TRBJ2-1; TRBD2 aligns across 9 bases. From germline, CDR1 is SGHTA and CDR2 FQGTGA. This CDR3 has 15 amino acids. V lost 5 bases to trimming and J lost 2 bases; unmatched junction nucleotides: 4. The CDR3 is CASSRAGGAYNEQFF. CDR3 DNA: TGTGCCAGCAGCCGAGCGGGGGGTGCCTACAATGAGCAGTTCTTC. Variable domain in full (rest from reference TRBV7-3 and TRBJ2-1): GAGVSQTPSNKVTEKGKYVELRCDPISGHTALYWYRQSLGQGPEFLIYFQGTGAADDSGLPNDRFFAVRPEGSVSTLKIQRTERGDSAVYLCASSRAGGAYNEQFFGPGTRLTVL.